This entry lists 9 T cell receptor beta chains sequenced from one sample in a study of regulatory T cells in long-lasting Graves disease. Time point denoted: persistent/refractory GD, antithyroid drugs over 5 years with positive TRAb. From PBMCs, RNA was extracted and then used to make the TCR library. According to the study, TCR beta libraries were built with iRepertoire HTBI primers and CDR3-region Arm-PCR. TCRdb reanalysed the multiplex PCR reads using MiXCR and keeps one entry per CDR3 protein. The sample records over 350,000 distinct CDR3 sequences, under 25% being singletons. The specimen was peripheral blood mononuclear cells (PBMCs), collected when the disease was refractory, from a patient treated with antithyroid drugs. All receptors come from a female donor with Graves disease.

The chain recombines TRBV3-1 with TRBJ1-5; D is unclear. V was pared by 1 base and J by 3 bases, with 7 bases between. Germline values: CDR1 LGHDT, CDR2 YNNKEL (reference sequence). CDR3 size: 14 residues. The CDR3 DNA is TGTGCCAGCAGCCAAGCGGGAATCAATCAGCCCCAGCATTTT. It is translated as CASSQAGINQPQHF.

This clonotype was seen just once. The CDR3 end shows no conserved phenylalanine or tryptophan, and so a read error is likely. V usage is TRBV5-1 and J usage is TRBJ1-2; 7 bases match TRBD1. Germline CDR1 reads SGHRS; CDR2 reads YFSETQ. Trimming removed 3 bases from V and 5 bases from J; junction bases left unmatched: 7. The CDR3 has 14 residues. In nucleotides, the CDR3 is TGCGCCAGCAGCTCTACAGGGGTTGGGTATGGCTACACCCTC. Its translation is CASSSTGVGYGYTL.

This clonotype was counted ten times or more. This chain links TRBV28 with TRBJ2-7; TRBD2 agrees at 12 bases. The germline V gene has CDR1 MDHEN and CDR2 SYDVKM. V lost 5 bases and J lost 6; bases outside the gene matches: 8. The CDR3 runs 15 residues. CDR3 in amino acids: CASSPGLAGSGEQYF. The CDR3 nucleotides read TGTGCCAGCAGTCCCGGACTAGCGGGATCTGGCGAGCAGTACTTC.

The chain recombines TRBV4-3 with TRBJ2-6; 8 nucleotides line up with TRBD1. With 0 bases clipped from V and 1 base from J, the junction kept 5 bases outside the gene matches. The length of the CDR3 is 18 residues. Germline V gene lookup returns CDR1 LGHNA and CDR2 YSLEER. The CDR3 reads CASSQERQGISGANVLTF. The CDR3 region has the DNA TGCGCCAGCAGCCAAGAAAGACAGGGGATTTCTGGGGCCAACGTCCTGACTTTC.

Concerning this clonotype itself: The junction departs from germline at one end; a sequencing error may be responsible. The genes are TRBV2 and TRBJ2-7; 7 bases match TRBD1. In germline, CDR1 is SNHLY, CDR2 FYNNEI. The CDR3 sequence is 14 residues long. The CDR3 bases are TGTGCCAGCAGTGAAGGGACAGGATCCTACGGGCAGTACTTC. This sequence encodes CASSEGTGSYGQYF.

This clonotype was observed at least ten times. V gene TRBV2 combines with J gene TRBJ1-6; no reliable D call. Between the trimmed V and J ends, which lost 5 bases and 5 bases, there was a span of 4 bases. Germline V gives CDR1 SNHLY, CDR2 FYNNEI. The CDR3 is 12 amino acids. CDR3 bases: TGTGCCAGCAGTCCGGATAATTCACCCCTCCACTTT. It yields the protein CASSPDNSPLHF. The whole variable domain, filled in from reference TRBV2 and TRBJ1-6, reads EPEVTQTPSHQVTQMGQEVILRCVPISNHLYFYWYRQILGQKVEFLVSFYNNEISEKSEIFDDQFSVERPDGSNFTLKIRSTKLEDSAMYFCASSPDNSPLHFGNGTRLTVT.

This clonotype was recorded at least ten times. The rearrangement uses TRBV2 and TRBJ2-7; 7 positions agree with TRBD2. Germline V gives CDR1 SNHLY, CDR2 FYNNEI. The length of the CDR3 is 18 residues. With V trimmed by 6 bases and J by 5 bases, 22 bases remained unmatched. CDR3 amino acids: CASSLTAGWDREADEQYF. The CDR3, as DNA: TGTGCCAGCAGCCTAACCGCCGGGTGGGACCGGGAGGCCGACGAGCAGTACTTC.

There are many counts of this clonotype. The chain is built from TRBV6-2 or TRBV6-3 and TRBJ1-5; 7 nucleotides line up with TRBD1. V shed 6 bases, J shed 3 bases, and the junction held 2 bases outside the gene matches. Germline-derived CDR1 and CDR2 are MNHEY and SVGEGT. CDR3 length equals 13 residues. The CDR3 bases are TGTGCCAGCAGCGACAGGGACAATCAGCCCCAGCATTTT. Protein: CASSDRDNQPQHF.

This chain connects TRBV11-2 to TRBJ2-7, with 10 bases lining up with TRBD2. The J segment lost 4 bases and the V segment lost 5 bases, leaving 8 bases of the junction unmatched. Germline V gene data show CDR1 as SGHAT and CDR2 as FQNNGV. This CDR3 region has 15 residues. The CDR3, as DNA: TGTGCCAGCAGCCACTCCGGAGCGGGAGGGTACGAGCAGTACTTC. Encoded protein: CASSHSGAGGYEQYF.